These 26 T cell receptor beta chains originate from one sample sequenced in a study of blood T cell repertoires in COVID-19. Using immunoSEQ multiplex PCR, the repertoire was profiled, and TCRdb retains in-frame clones only, with some absent. Here the sample spans approximately 180,000 clones, roughly 85% being singletons. The sequenced sample consisted of peripheral blood. Receptor source: a man in his fifties or sixties with acute or convalescent COVID-19.

This chain uses TRBV5-1 with TRBJ2-5, with TRBD1 matching over 8 bases. The J segment lost 2 bases and the V segment lost 4 bases, leaving 4 bases of the junction unmatched. CDR1 is SGHRS and CDR2 is YFSETQ in the germline V gene. The CDR3 consists of 14 residues. The CDR3 DNA reads as TGCGCCAGCAGCGAGGGGACAGGACAAGAGACCCAGTACTTC. Translation: CASSEGTGQETQYF.

This chain uses TRBV5-1 with TRBJ2-5; 7 nucleotides agree with TRBD1. J was trimmed by 9 bases and V by 0 bases; bases with no gene match: 2. The V gene's germline CDR1 is SGHRS and CDR2 YFSETQ. This CDR3 has 12 amino acids. This CDR3 reads CASSLEQGAQYF. The DNA for the CDR3 is TGCGCCAGCAGCTTGGAGCAGGGGGCCCAGTACTTC.

In its sample, this clone was seen once. This rearrangement joins TRBV15 to TRBJ2-4; D is possibly TRBD2 (5 bases). Germline V gene data show CDR1 as LNHNV and CDR2 as YYDKDF (reference sequence). The V gene lost 6 bases and the J gene lost 9 bases, with 15 bases spanning the gap. The length of the CDR3 is 13 residues. The CDR3 here is CATREEELGIQYF. The CDR3, as DNA: TGTGCCACCAGAGAGGAGGAGTTGGGCATTCAGTACTTC.

The chain joins TRBV7-3 to TRBJ2-1; D is perhaps TRBD1 (6 bases). The CDR3 runs 15 residues. Looked up from germline, CDR1 is SGHTA and CDR2 is FQGTGA. V was pared by 5 bases and J by 9 bases, with 20 bases between. The CDR3 sequence is CASSPLQGQAFEQFF. DNA of the CDR3: TGTGCCAGCAGCCCCCTCCAGGGACAAGCATTTGAGCAGTTCTTC.

The V and J genes are TRBV19 and TRBJ1-5; 9 nucleotides align to TRBD1. Germline trimming cut 7 bases from V and 2 bases from J; bases unmatched to any gene: 6. This CDR3 contains 15 residues. Germline lookup yields CDR1 LNHDA and CDR2 SQIVND (reference sequence). The CDR3 loop is CASTTGGAGNQPQHF. CDR3 coding DNA: TGTGCCAGTACCACAGGGGGCGCAGGCAATCAGCCCCAGCATTTT.

This clone appeared once. The chain combines TRBV12-2 with TRBJ2-1; the D call in the table, TRBD2, was not verified against the DNA. TRBV12-2 is tagged as a pseudogene. The CDR3 loop spans 18 amino acids. This CDR3 reads CASRLAKAGGTFRSEQFF. As DNA, the CDR3 is TGTGCAAGTCGCTTAGCAAAAGCGGGAGGAACGTTTAGGAGCGAGCAGTTCTTC.

The chain has TRBV29-1 and TRBJ1-1, with D possibly TRBD1 on 6 matching bases. V was trimmed by 4 bases and J by 8 bases, leaving 17 bases between them. The CDR3 sequence is 13 residues long. Germline lookup yields CDR1 SQVTM and CDR2 ANQGSEA. The CDR3 coding sequence is TGCAGCGTTGTAAAGGGGATGGGGGCCGAAGCTTTCTTT. Protein: CSVVKGMGAEAFF.

This clone came up a few times. The chain has TRBV2 and TRBJ2-1; the match to TRBD2 covers 10 bases. The CDR3 spans 15 residues. Germline V gene lookup returns CDR1 SNHLY and CDR2 FYNNEI. Unmatched junction bases numbered 4, after V lost 7 bases and J lost 1 base. CDR3 sequence (DNA): TGTGCCAGCACCCCTAGCGGGAGTTCCTACAATGAGCAGTTCTTC. Amino acids: CASTPSGSSYNEQFF.

The gene calls are TRBV6-6 and TRBJ1-5, with D possibly TRBD1 on 5 matching bases. V lost 4 bases and J 10 bases, leaving 14 bases between the germline ends. This CDR3 comprises 13 residues. Germline V lookup: CDR1 MNHNY, CDR2 SVGAGI (reference sequence). CDR3 in DNA: TGTGCCAGCAGTTCCGGGCAGGGTGAACCCCAGCATTTT. Protein product: CASSSGQGEPQHF.

The rearrangement joins TRBV28 to TRBJ2-6; TRBD2 might be the D (5 bases). This CDR3 is built from 15 residues. The V gene lost 8 bases and the J gene lost 4 bases, with 15 bases spanning the gap. Per the germline V gene, CDR1 is MDHEN and CDR2 is SYDVKM. As DNA, the CDR3 is TGTGCCAGCTTGACGTGGTCGGGAGGGGCCAACGTCCTGACTTTC. This sequence encodes CASLTWSGGANVLTF.

The chain combines TRBV28 with TRBJ1-1; D not certain. CDR1 and CDR2 (germline): MDHEN, SYDVKM. CDR3 length equals 11 residues. With 5 bases removed from V and 9 bases from J, the gap between germline ends came to 10 bases. The CDR3 DNA reads TGTGCCAGCAGTCCGCCGGGGAAAGCTTTCTTT. This sequence encodes CASSPPGKAFF.

The rearrangement uses TRBV12-3 or TRBV12-4 and TRBJ1-2; D is perhaps TRBD1 (6 bases). V was shortened by 2 bases and J by 3 bases, with 7 bases between the two germline ends. CDR3 length: 13 amino acids. The CDR3 sequence is CASSLRTDYGYTF. Written as DNA, the CDR3 is TGTGCCAGCAGTTTAAGGACAGACTATGGCTACACCTTC.

The chain uses TRBV19 and TRBJ1-5; D uncertain. Trimming pared 5 bases from V and 7 bases from J, leaving 9 bases between. The CDR3 is 12 residues long. Germline V gene lookup returns CDR1 LNHDA and CDR2 SQIVND (reference sequence). CDR3 sequence reads: CASSLQYQPQHF. The DNA for the CDR3 is TGTGCCAGTAGTCTACAGTACCAGCCCCAGCATTTT. Based on the CDR3 plus reference TRBV19 and TRBJ1-5, the full variable domain is DGGITQSPKYLFRKEGQNVTLSCEQNLNHDAMYWYRQDPGQGLRLIYYSQIVNDFQKGDIAEGYSVSREKKESFPLTVTSAQKNPTAFYLCASSLQYQPQHFGDGTRLSIL.

The chain joins TRBV5-1 to TRBJ2-7; D is perhaps TRBD1 (6 bases). Between the trimmed V and J ends, which lost 0 bases and 5 bases, there was a span of 15 bases. The CDR3 has 15 amino acids. Germline CDR1 reads SGHRS; CDR2 reads YFSETQ. The CDR3, as DNA: TGCGCCAGCAGCTTGGAAGGGGCAGGGGAACACGAGCAGTACTTC. It is translated as CASSLEGAGEHEQYF.

This clone was observed many times. The chain is built from TRBV5-1 and TRBJ2-3; D is perhaps TRBD1 (5 bases). The CDR3 spans 15 residues. Germline assignment: CDR1 SGHRS and CDR2 YFSETQ. V was cut by 0 bases and J by 3 bases, with 11 bases left in between. The CDR3 nucleotides read TGCGCCAGCAGCTTGGGGGGCTATAGGACAGATACGCAGTATTTT. Its protein is CASSLGGYRTDTQYF. Combining the CDR3 with reference TRBV5-1 and TRBJ2-3 gives the whole variable domain KAGVTQTPRYLIKTRGQQVTLSCSPISGHRSVSWYQQTPGQGLQFLFEYFSETQRNKGNFPGRFSGRQFSNSRSEMNVSTLELGDSALYLCASSLGGYRTDTQYFGPGTRLTVL.

The chain links TRBV5-5 to TRBJ1-2; the D gene is possibly TRBD1 (5 bases). The germline gives CDR1 SGHKS, CDR2 YYEKEE (reference sequence). Between the trimmed V and J ends, which lost 4 bases and 1 base, there was a span of 14 bases. The CDR3 extends over 15 amino acids. CDR3 DNA sequence: TGTGCCAGCAGCCCCGGACATAGCTTTAACTATGGCTACACCTTC. The encoded protein is CASSPGHSFNYGYTF.

The V gene is TRBV3-1 (or the pseudogene TRBV3-2), the J gene TRBJ2-2; 11 bases are a match to TRBD1. The CDR3 length is 16 residues. Germline V gene lookup returns CDR1 LGHDT and CDR2 YNNKEL (reference sequence). Trimming at V came to 1 base and at J to 4 bases, leaving 2 bases not matched to a gene. DNA of the CDR3: TGTGCCAGCAGCCAAGGGGGACAGGGGGGCACCGGGGAGCTGTTTTTT. Translating gives CASSQGGQGGTGELFF.

V usage is TRBV18 and J usage is TRBJ2-5; D possibly corresponds to TRBD2 (6 bases). Germline lookup yields CDR1 KGHSH and CDR2 LQKENI. The CDR3 contains 16 residues. V shed 0 bases and J shed 1 base, with 12 bases lying between them. CDR3 residues: CASSPPTGRLQETQYF. The DNA of the CDR3 is TGTGCCAGCTCACCACCGACCGGGAGACTCCAAGAGACCCAGTACTTC.

This chain connects TRBV2 to TRBJ1-1; D remains ambiguous. This CDR3 contains 11 residues. Germline V lookup: CDR1 SNHLY, CDR2 FYNNEI. V was pared by 3 bases and J by 4 bases, with 3 bases between. DNA for the CDR3: TGTGCCAGCAGTGACAGCACTGAAGCTTTCTTT. Translated, it gives CASSDSTEAFF.

This rearrangement joins TRBV7-3 to TRBJ2-2; the D gene is possibly TRBD2 (6 bases). Per germline, CDR1 SGHTA and CDR2 FQGTGA. The length of the CDR3 is 16 residues. Trimming removed 4 bases at V and 4 bases at J, with 16 bases between. The CDR3 sequence: CASSSGLTFGTGELFF. In nucleotides, the CDR3 is TGTGCCAGCAGCTCGGGACTCACGTTTGGCACCGGGGAGCTGTTTTTT.

The chain recombines TRBV6-5 with TRBJ2-2; maybe TRBD2 (6 bases). V lost 11 bases, J lost 5 bases, and 21 bases lay in between. CDR3 length equals 15 residues. Germline V gene data show CDR1 as MNHEY and CDR2 as SVGAGI. CDR3 region: CAARPTAAGTGELFF. The DNA for the CDR3 is TGTGCCGCCCGGCCTACGGCGGCGGGGACCGGGGAGCTGTTTTTT.

The J gene is TRBJ2-1, the V gene TRBV11-2, with a tentative D call TRBD1 (5 bases). The CDR3 length is 17 residues. V gave up 5 bases and J gave up 0 bases, with 17 bases separating them. Germline loops: CDR1 SGHAT, CDR2 FQNNGV. CDR3 nucleotides: TGTGCCAGCAGCCCAACCTGGACACCGAGCTCCTACAATGAGCAGTTCTTC. It encodes CASSPTWTPSSYNEQFF. Looking up the rest from reference TRBV11-2 and TRBJ2-1 gives the full variable domain: EAGVAQSPRYKIIEKRQSVAFWCNPISGHATLYWYQQILGQGPKLLIQFQNNGVVDDSQLPKDRFSAERLKGVDSTLKIQPAKLEDSAVYLCASSPTWTPSSYNEQFFGPGTRLTVL.

The V gene is TRBV19, the J gene TRBJ1-4; tentative D call: TRBD1 (6 bases). CDR3 size: 17 residues. Deletions cut 2 bases from V and 0 bases from J, with 13 bases between. Germline assignment: CDR1 LNHDA and CDR2 SQIVND (reference sequence). CDR3 sequence reads: CASSIQQGRTTNEKLFF. The DNA for the CDR3 is TGTGCCAGTAGTATACAACAGGGAAGAACAACTAATGAAAAACTGTTTTTT.

V and J are TRBV9 and TRBJ2-6; 7 nucleotides match TRBD2. The trim removed 7 bases at V and 9 bases at J, leaving 10 bases unmatched. This CDR3 comprises 14 residues. The germline V gene has CDR1 SGDLS and CDR2 YYNGEE. The CDR3 loop is CASGEPGGYNVLTF. Written as DNA, the CDR3 is TGTGCCAGCGGGGAACCGGGAGGATACAACGTCCTGACTTTC.

The chain employs TRBV19 and TRBJ1-4, with 7 positions matching TRBD1. This CDR3 has 15 residues. Trimming cost V 7 bases and J 3 bases; bases outside gene matches: 8. Germline CDR1 and CDR2: LNHDA and SQIVND (reference sequence). The CDR3 reads CASTPWTGSNEKLFF. The CDR3 coding sequence is TGTGCCAGTACCCCGTGGACAGGTTCTAATGAAAAACTGTTTTTT.

V gene TRBV27 combines with J gene TRBJ1-2; the D is unclear. Germline V lookup: CDR1 MNHEY, CDR2 SMNVEV (reference sequence). The CDR3 is 17 residues long. V lost 3 bases and J lost 1, with 18 bases in between. The CDR3 bases are TGTGCCAGCAGTTTTAATCTCCTCACGAGCGATAACTATGGCTACACCTTC. Translated, it gives CASSFNLLTSDNYGYTF.